The 20 T cell receptor beta chains presented below share a single source sample, sequenced in a study of post-analysis software for immune sequencing data. Prepared libraries of TCR beta cDNA carried unique molecular identifiers. TCRdb re-analysed the PCR reads in MiXCR, keeping a single row per CDR3 protein. Among hundreds of thousands of distinct CDR3 sequences listed, about 57% were seen once. Study conclusions and caveats: The five TRBV segments detected at higher frequency in patients than in controls included TRBV5-6, TRBV5-1 and TRBV20-1.

Antigens of these TCRs are unknown. The sequencing input was blood. These receptors all come from a girl aged 5 to 17 with multiple sclerosis.

The V and J genes are TRBV12-3 or TRBV12-4 and TRBJ1-1; 11 bases are shared with TRBD1. V dropped 4 bases and J dropped 5; count of bases not matched to a gene: 6. The CDR3 is 15 residues long. The CDR3 DNA is TGTGCCAGCAGTTCCGGACAGGGGGCTCGTACTGAAGCTTTCTTT. This codes for CASSSGQGARTEAFF.

The chain couples TRBV5-1 to TRBJ2-4; 9 nucleotides line up with TRBD2. The J call may be mistaken, given a closer DNA end match to TRBJ2-7. The CDR3 contains 15 residues. Germline V CDR1 and CDR2: SGHRS, YFSETQ. CDR3 nucleotides: TGCGCCAGCAGCTTAACCCTAGCGGGACAAAACGAGCAGTACTTC. It yields the protein CASSLTLAGQNEQYF.

The V call is TRBV29-1, the J call TRBJ2-7, with D maybe TRBD1 (7 bases). V was pared by 3 bases and J by 10 bases, with 22 bases between. CDR3 length: 14 residues. Per the germline V gene, CDR1 is SQVTM and CDR2 is ANQGSEA. The chain's CDR3 is CSVDLGGQPTTQYF. The CDR3 DNA reads TGCAGCGTTGACCTGGGGGGACAGCCGACCACCCAGTACTTC.

The chain couples TRBV29-1 to TRBJ2-3; perhaps TRBD2 as D (5 bases). The CDR3 runs to 13 residues. The V gene's germline CDR1 is SQVTM and CDR2 ANQGSEA. V dropped 3 bases and J dropped 4 bases, with 11 bases sitting between them. CDR3 DNA: TGCAGCGTTGATGAGGGATGGTCAGATACGCAGTATTTT. Its translation is CSVDEGWSDTQYF.

The V gene is TRBV3-1, the J gene TRBJ1-2; D not resolved. V was shortened by 0 bases and J by 3 bases, with 8 bases between the two germline ends. The CDR3 is 14 amino acids. The germline gives CDR1 LGHDT, CDR2 YNNKEL (reference sequence). In DNA, the CDR3 is TGTGCCAGCAGCCAAGAACGGGCCCACTATGGCTACACCTTC. Translated: CASSQERAHYGYTF.

This clonotype has only a few counts. The V gene is TRBV29-1, the J gene TRBJ2-1; TRBD2 aligns across 11 bases. Germline V gene lookup returns CDR1 SQVTM and CDR2 ANQGSEA. This CDR3 is 17 amino acids long. The junction had 7 bases not matched to a gene; V was cut back by 1 base and J by 2 bases. The CDR3 is CSVEGYASGGTYNEQFF. For the CDR3, the DNA is TGCAGCGTTGAAGGATATGCTAGCGGGGGGACCTACAATGAGCAGTTCTTC.

This clonotype occurred a few times. The chain is built from TRBV12-3 or TRBV12-4 and TRBJ1-2, with D hard to call. V dropped 4 bases and J dropped 7 bases, with 7 bases sitting between them. The CDR3 has 11 amino acids. In DNA form, the CDR3 reads TGTGCCAGCAGTTCCTCTCCTGGCTACACCTTC. It translates to CASSSSPGYTF.

The rearrangement joins TRBV12-3 or TRBV12-4 to TRBJ2-2, with D unclear. Trimming removed 7 bases at V and 2 bases at J, with 5 bases between. This CDR3 comprises 12 residues. The CDR3 DNA reads TGTGCCAGCAATCCAAACACCGGGGAGCTGTTTTTT. This gives the protein CASNPNTGELFF.

The chain couples TRBV20-1 to TRBJ2-7, with D hard to call. Trimming took 5 bases from V and 2 from J, leaving 16 bases between them. This CDR3 is 14 amino acids long. Germline assignment: CDR1 DFQATT and CDR2 SNEGSKA (reference sequence). The chain's CDR3 is CSAPRAVGAYEQYF. The CDR3 nucleotides are TGCAGTGCTCCTCGTGCCGTAGGAGCCTACGAGCAGTACTTC.

This clonotype was seen a few times. This chain uses TRBV12-3 or TRBV12-4 with TRBJ2-5, with 7 bases that match TRBD2. CDR3 length: 12 amino acids. V trimming: 5 bases; J trimming: 4 bases; junction bases outside the gene matches: 1. As DNA, the CDR3 is TGTGCCAGCAGTGGACTAGGAGAGACCCAGTACTTC. Translated: CASSGLGETQYF.

There are a few counts of this clonotype. One end of the junction is discordant with germline, which a read error may explain. The CDR3 nucleotides read TGCGCCAGCAGCTTGTCCCAGGGGAACGCTGAAGCTTTCTTT. It codes for CASSLSQGNAEAFF. The V and J genes are TRBV5-1 and TRBJ1-1; D perhaps matches TRBD1 (6 bases). The CDR3 sequence is 14 residues long. The germline V gene has CDR1 SGHRS and CDR2 YFSETQ.

The V call is TRBV4-1, the J call TRBJ2-5; 7 bases line up with TRBD2. Gene TRBJ2-7 matches the end of the DNA better, so the J call may be wrong. This CDR3 has 15 amino acids. Per germline, CDR1 MGHRA and CDR2 YSYEKL. The CDR3 region has the DNA TGCGCCAGCAGCCAAGGGCTAGCGGAGATCTACGAGCAGTACTTC. Amino acid sequence: CASSQGLAEIYEQYF.

J is TRBJ2-5 and V is TRBV20-1; 8 bases fit TRBD1. The end of the DNA fits TRBJ2-7 better, so the J call may be wrong. CDR3 length: 14 amino acids. CDR1 and CDR2 from the germline V gene are DFQATT and SNEGSKA (reference sequence). This chain's CDR3 is CSASRAQGAYEQYF. The CDR3 nucleotides read TGCAGTGCTAGCCGGGCGCAGGGGGCGTACGAGCAGTACTTC.

CDR3 nucleotides: TGTGCCACCAGTGACTCCTCTAGCGGGAGTATAAATGAGCAGTTCTTC. Its protein is CATSDSSSGSINEQFF. This chain links TRBV24-1 with TRBJ2-1, with TRBD2 matching 10 bases. The trim removed 4 bases at V and 7 bases at J, leaving 9 bases unmatched. This CDR3 is 16 amino acids long. The germline V gene encodes CDR1 KGHDR and CDR2 SFDVKD.

This chain joins TRBV20-1 and TRBJ2-5; TRBD2 matches at 7 bases. With V trimmed by 4 bases and J by 5 bases, 13 bases remained unmatched. There are 15 residues in the CDR3. Germline CDR1 DFQATT, CDR2 SNEGSKA (reference sequence). CDR3 sequence (DNA): TGCAGTGCTATCCCCACGGGACTATTTTTGGAGACCCAGTACTTC. This codes for CSAIPTGLFLETQYF.

This clonotype was recorded a few times. The chain joins TRBV29-1 to TRBJ1-2; D perhaps matches TRBD1 (6 bases). V lost 0 bases, J lost 7 bases, and 21 bases lay in between. The CDR3 runs to 16 residues. Germline V gene lookup returns CDR1 SQVTM and CDR2 ANQGSEA. This CDR3 is CSVEDLGRGRRSGYTF. The CDR3 bases are TGCAGCGTTGAAGATCTGGGGCGGGGGCGACGGTCTGGCTACACCTTC.

The chain combines TRBV2 with TRBJ2-7, with TRBD2 matching 8 bases. The CDR3 runs to 14 residues. Trimming removed 6 bases from V and 4 bases from J; junction bases left unmatched: 8. The germline V gene has CDR1 SNHLY and CDR2 FYNNEI. The CDR3 DNA reads TGTGCCAGCAGGCCAGGGACTAGGGGGTACGAGCAGTACTTC. Amino acids: CASRPGTRGYEQYF.

The rearrangement joins TRBV6-4 to TRBJ2-2; the match to TRBD2 covers 7 bases. The CDR3 extends over 15 amino acids. The junction had 8 bases not matched to a gene; V was cut back by 4 bases and J by 6 bases. The germline V gene has CDR1 MRHNA and CDR2 SNTAGT. CDR3 loop: CASSAGSGEPGELFF. As DNA, the CDR3 is TGTGCCAGCAGTGCTGGAAGCGGGGAACCCGGGGAGCTGTTTTTT.

V gene TRBV6-1 combines with J gene TRBJ2-5; 8 nucleotides match TRBD2. Trimming took 0 bases from V and 5 from J; bases not matched to a gene: 11. Germline lookup yields CDR1 MNHNS and CDR2 SASEGT. This CDR3 region has 17 residues. CDR3 sequence (DNA): TGTGCCAGCAGTGAAGCGATAAGCGGGAGCGTGTGGGAGACCCAGTACTTC. Residues: CASSEAISGSVWETQYF.

The chain joins TRBV12-3 or TRBV12-4 to TRBJ2-1; D may match TRBD1 or TRBD2 (6 bases each). The length of the CDR3 is 15 residues. Trimming left V 3 bases short and J 8 bases short, with 17 bases between. The CDR3, as DNA: TGTGCCAGCAGTTTCGCAGGGGTACCGGGGGATGAGCAGTTCTTC. Translated: CASSFAGVPGDEQFF.